This T cell receptor (beta chain) was captured in a study of shared clonotypes between healthy human individuals. Study context: CD4 naive cells filled three plates per donor, CD4 memory three, CD8 naive two and CD8 memory one. Notes on the study in general: A generally larger estimated richness was seen in naive subsets than in memory subsets.

Donors comprised only Caucasian adults living in Nashville, Tennessee. Investigators spread the genomic DNA of each subset evenly over several immunoSEQ plates. Produced via immunoSEQ multiplex PCR; TCRdb's table is partial and in-frame only. The sample has over a million clones; approximately 98% are singletons. The CDR3 has 13 amino acids. Germline V gene data show CDR1 as SGHAT and CDR2 as FQNNGV. V gave up 0 bases and J gave up 5 bases, with 4 bases separating them. Remarks on this clone: As yet, its antigen is unknown.

Sequencing was done on a sample of naive CD4+ T cells sorted from blood. Described subset: CD45RA+ positively selected. The chain combines TRBV11-2 with TRBJ2-2; D gene ambiguous. The origin of this receptor is a man younger than 45 in good health. The CDR3 reads CASSLDLTGELFF. The CDR3 bases are TGTGCCAGCAGCTTAGATCTGACCGGGGAGCTGTTTTTT.